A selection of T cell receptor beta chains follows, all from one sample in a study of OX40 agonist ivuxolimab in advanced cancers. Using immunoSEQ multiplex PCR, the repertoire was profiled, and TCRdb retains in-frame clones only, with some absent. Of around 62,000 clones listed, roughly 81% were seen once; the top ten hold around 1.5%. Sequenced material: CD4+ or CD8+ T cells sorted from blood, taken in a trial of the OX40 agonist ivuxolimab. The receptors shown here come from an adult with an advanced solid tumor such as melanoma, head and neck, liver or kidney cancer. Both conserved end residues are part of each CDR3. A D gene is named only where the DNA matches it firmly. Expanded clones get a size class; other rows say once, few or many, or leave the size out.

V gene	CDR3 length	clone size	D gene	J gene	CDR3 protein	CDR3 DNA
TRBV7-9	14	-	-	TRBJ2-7	CASSPSTGTYEQYF	TGTGCCAGCAGCCCGTCGACAGGAACCTACGAGCAGTACTTC
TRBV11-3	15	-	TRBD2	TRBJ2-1	CASSLLAGSYNEQFF	TGTGCCAGCAGCTTGCTAGCGGGCTCCTACAATGAGCAGTTCTTC
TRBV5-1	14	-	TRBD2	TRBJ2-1	CASSFRLAGIEQFF	TGCGCCAGCAGCTTTAGACTAGCGGGGATTGAGCAGTTCTTC
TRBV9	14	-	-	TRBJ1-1	CASSGGEGYTEAFF	TGTGCCAGCAGCGGAGGGGAAGGGTACACTGAAGCTTTCTTT
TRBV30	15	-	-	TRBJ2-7	CAWRGRTDNTYEQYF	TGTGCCTGGAGGGGTCGGACAGATAATACCTACGAGCAGTACTTC
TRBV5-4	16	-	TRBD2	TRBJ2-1	CASSLTGGGINNEQFF	TGTGCCAGCAGCTTGACCGGCGGGGGGATTAACAATGAGCAGTTCTTC
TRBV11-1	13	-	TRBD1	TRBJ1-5	CASSVDRDRPQHF	TGTGCCAGCAGCGTCGACAGGGATCGGCCCCAGCATTTT
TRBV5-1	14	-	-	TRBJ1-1	CASSPGQMNTEAFF	TGCGCCAGCAGCCCGGGACAAATGAACACTGAAGCTTTCTTT
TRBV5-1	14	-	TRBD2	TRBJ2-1	CASRASGSYNEQFF	TGCGCCAGCAGGGCTAGCGGCTCCTACAATGAGCAGTTCTTC
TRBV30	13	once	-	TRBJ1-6	CAWSVYQGFGLHF	TGTGCCTGGAGTGTATACCAAGGGTTTGGCCTCCACTTT
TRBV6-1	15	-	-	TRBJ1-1	CASSEDAGMNTEAFF	TGTGCCAGCAGTGAAGATGCGGGGATGAACACTGAAGCTTTCTTT
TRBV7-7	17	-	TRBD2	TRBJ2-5	CASSVQRLAGGAETQYF	TGTGCTAGCAGCGTGCAGCGACTAGCGGGGGGGGCTGAGACCCAGTACTTC
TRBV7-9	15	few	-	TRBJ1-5	CASSLSNQENQPQHF	TGTGCCAGCAGCTTATCCAATCAAGAGAATCAGCCCCAGCATTTT
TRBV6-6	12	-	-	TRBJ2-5	CASSSDQETQYF	TGTGCCAGCAGTTCGGACCAAGAGACCCAGTACTTC
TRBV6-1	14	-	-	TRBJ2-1	CASSEARTAVRQFF	TGTGCCAGCAGTGAAGCCCGGACGGCGGTCCGGCAGTTCTTC
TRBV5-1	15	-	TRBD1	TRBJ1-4	CASSSGGTGNEKLFF	TGCGCCAGCAGTTCGGGCGGGACAGGGAATGAAAAACTGTTTTTT
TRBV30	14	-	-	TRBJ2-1	CAWARGSSYNEQFF	TGTGCCTGGGCGAGGGGTAGCTCCTACAATGAGCAGTTCTTC
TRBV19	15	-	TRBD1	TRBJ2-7	CASRDAGQGRYEQYF	TGTGCCAGTAGGGATGCGGGACAGGGTCGCTACGAGCAGTACTTC
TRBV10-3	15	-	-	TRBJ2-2	CAISGGGASTGELFF	TGTGCCATCAGTGGTGGGGGCGCAAGCACCGGGGAGCTGTTTTTT
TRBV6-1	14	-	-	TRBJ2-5	CASTIVIGRETQYF	TGTGCCAGCACCATTGTGATAGGTCGAGAGACCCAGTACTTC
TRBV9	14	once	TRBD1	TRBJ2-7	CASSSGQGAWEQYF	TGTGCCAGCAGCTCGGGACAGGGGGCGTGGGAGCAGTACTTC
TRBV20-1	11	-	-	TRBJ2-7	CSAPTAYEQYF	TGCAGTGCGCCTACAGCCTACGAGCAGTACTTC
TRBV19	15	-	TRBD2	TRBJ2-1	CASSIVSGGRNEQFF	TGTGCCAGTAGTATAGTTAGCGGGGGGCGGAATGAGCAGTTCTTC
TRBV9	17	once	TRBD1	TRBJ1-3	CASSVDLGTASGNTIYF	TGTGCCAGCAGCGTAGACCTCGGGACAGCCTCTGGAAACACCATATATTTT
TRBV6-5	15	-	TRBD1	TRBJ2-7	CASTREGQGAYEQYF	TGTGCCAGCACTCGAGAAGGACAGGGGGCCTACGAGCAGTACTTC
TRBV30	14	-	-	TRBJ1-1	CAWSVPGQRTEAFF	TGTGCCTGGAGTGTACCAGGTCAGCGGACTGAAGCTTTCTTT
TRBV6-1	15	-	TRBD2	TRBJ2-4	CASSESGGPKNIQYF	TGTGCCAGCAGTGAATCGGGGGGACCCAAAAACATTCAGTACTTC